A selection of T cell receptor beta chains follows, all from one sample in a study of blood T cell repertoires in COVID-19. This table comes from immunoSEQ multiplex PCR, and its TCRdb copy is limited to in-frame clones, with some not included. The sample contains fewer than 60,000 clones, around 92% of which appear only once. The source material was peripheral blood. These TCRs come from a human donor in a cohort sampled during active COVID-19. Each CDR3 is given with its conserved first and last residue. D genes are given only for firm matches. Rows may omit the clone size; those that give it use once, few, many or a size class.

CDR3 protein | CDR3 DNA | D gene | J gene | V gene | clone size
CASSEDRGRKAFF | TGTGCCAGCTCTGAGGACAGGGGGCGAAAAGCTTTCTTT | TRBD1 | TRBJ1-1 | TRBV2 | NA
CASRSLGQRESVGTEAFF | TGTGCCAGCAGGAGCTTGGGACAGCGTGAGTCCGTCGGCACTGAAGCTTTCTTT | TRBD1 | TRBJ1-1 | TRBV5-6 | few
CASSLVWTGYNEQFF | TGTGCCAGCAGCTTAGTTTGGACAGGGTACAATGAGCAGTTCTTC | TRBD1 | TRBJ2-1 | TRBV7-2 | once
CASAMGGPETQYF | TGTGCCAGCGCTATGGGGGGGCCGGAGACCCAGTACTTC | NA | TRBJ2-5 | TRBV6-5 | NA
CASSPTGKETDTQYF | TGCGCCAGCAGTCCGACAGGTAAAGAAACAGATACGCAGTATTTT | NA | TRBJ2-3 | TRBV10-1 | NA
CASSQGLAGGQETQYF | TGTGCCAGCAGTCAAGGACTAGCGGGCGGCCAAGAGACCCAGTACTTC | TRBD2 | TRBJ2-5 | TRBV6-2/TRBV6-3 | once
CASSLAWGQGGGGYTF | TGTGCCAGCAGCTTAGCGTGGGGACAGGGGGGAGGAGGCTACACCTTC | TRBD1 | TRBJ1-2 | TRBV11-2 | NA
CASSLLPSGLGTDTQYF | TGCGCCAGCAGCTTGCTACCTAGCGGGCTAGGTACAGATACGCAGTATTTT | TRBD2 | TRBJ2-3 | TRBV5-1 | NA
CASSLRGRSSYNEQFF | TGTGCCAGCAGCTTACGCGGGCGGAGCTCCTACAATGAGCAGTTCTTC | NA | TRBJ2-1 | TRBV7-2 | NA
CASSEREVTEAFF | TGTGCCAGCAGTGAAAGAGAGGTAACGGAAGCTTTCTTT | NA | TRBJ1-1 | TRBV2 | NA
CSVRNDRARDTEAFF | TGCAGCGTTCGGAACGACAGGGCTCGCGACACTGAAGCTTTCTTT | TRBD1 | TRBJ1-1 | TRBV29-1 | few
CASSLSGTVGSTGELFF | TGTGCCAGCAGCTTATCGGGGACAGTGGGATCCACCGGGGAGCTGTTTTTT | TRBD1 | TRBJ2-2 | TRBV7-3 | NA
CASSPRRGNTIYF | TGTGCCAGCAGCCCCAGAAGAGGAAACACCATATATTTT | NA | TRBJ1-3 | TRBV7-8 | NA
CASSSPGSSGNTIYF | TGTGCCAGCAGCTCCCCGGGGAGTTCTGGAAACACCATATATTTT | NA | TRBJ1-3 | TRBV7-2 | NA
CASSPDEGHRAFF | TGTGCCAGCTCACCCGATGAGGGACATAGAGCTTTCTTT | NA | TRBJ1-1 | TRBV18 | NA
CASTQQGPTNEKLFF | TGTGCCAGCACCCAACAGGGACCAACTAATGAAAAACTGTTTTTT | NA | TRBJ1-4 | TRBV11-2 | NA
CSATSGNTIYF | TGCAGTGCTACCAGTGGAAACACCATATATTTT | NA | TRBJ1-3 | TRBV20-1 | NA
CASSVQAQKSYGYTF | TGTGCCAGCAGCGTACAGGCCCAGAAGTCCTATGGCTACACCTTC | NA | TRBJ1-2 | TRBV9 | NA
CASSRGAGANEQFF | TGTGCCAGCAGCCGGGGTGCGGGCGCCAATGAGCAGTTCTTC | NA | TRBJ2-1 | TRBV4-2 | NA
CASSIRVSSVLADTQYF | TGTGCCAGTAGTATAAGAGTGTCATCGGTCTTGGCAGATACGCAGTATTTT | NA | TRBJ2-3 | TRBV19 | NA
CASSPSPGYEQYF | TGCGCCAGCAGCCCTAGTCCGGGATACGAGCAGTACTTC | NA | TRBJ2-7 | TRBV5-1 | NA
CASSLAGGTPPGNTIYF | TGTGCCAGCAGCTTAGCCGGGGGTACCCCTCCTGGAAACACCATATATTTT | NA | TRBJ1-3 | TRBV7-9 | NA
CASRAGLDYNEQFF | TGTGCCAGCAGAGCTGGACTAGACTACAATGAGCAGTTCTTC | TRBD2 | TRBJ2-1 | TRBV6-4 | NA
CASSLEGAFNSPLHF | TGTGCCAGCAGCTTAGAGGGGGCCTTTAATTCACCCCTCCACTTT | TRBD1 | TRBJ1-6 | TRBV7-2 | few
CASSFTPGGGTEAFF | TGTGCCAGCAGTTTCACACCCGGGGGAGGCACTGAAGCTTTCTTT | NA | TRBJ1-1 | TRBV27 | NA
CASSPGVGNQPQHF | TGTGCCAGCAGCCCAGGGGTAGGGAATCAGCCCCAGCATTTT | NA | TRBJ1-5 | TRBV3-1/TRBV3-2 | once
CASSGMGGAPLSGANVLTF | TGTGCCAGCTCCGGTATGGGAGGGGCCCCTCTCTCTGGGGCCAACGTCCTGACTTTC | TRBD2 | TRBJ2-6 | TRBV18 | NA
CASSYTGGANYGYTF | TGTGCCAGCAGTTATACGGGAGGAGCTAACTATGGCTACACCTTC | NA | TRBJ1-2 | TRBV6-2/TRBV6-3 | NA
CASSALGTGIHNEQFF | TGTGCCAGCAGTGCCCTCGGGACAGGGATACACAATGAGCAGTTCTTC | TRBD1 | TRBJ2-1 | TRBV6-2/TRBV6-3 | NA
CASIQRGRSFYGYTF | TGTGCCAGCATCCAAAGGGGTAGGAGTTTCTATGGCTACACCTTC | NA | TRBJ1-2 | TRBV6-5 | NA
CASSYEGANYGYTF | TGTGCCAGCAGTTACGAGGGGGCTAACTATGGCTACACCTTC | NA | TRBJ1-2 | TRBV6-7 | NA
CAIRTGEETQYF | TGTGCCATCAGAACAGGCGAAGAGACCCAGTACTTC | NA | TRBJ2-5 | TRBV10-3 | NA
CASSFTGGWNTEAFF | TGCGCCAGCAGCTTTACAGGGGGCTGGAACACTGAAGCTTTCTTT | TRBD1 | TRBJ1-1 | TRBV10-2 | few
CASSVDSWGVANYGYTF | TGTGCCAGCAGCGTAGATTCATGGGGGGTCGCTAACTATGGCTACACCTTC | NA | TRBJ1-2 | TRBV9 | once
CASSVSSNQPQHF | TGCGCCAGCAGTGTAAGCTCCAATCAGCCCCAGCATTTT | NA | TRBJ1-5 | TRBV10-2 | NA
CASSPGQAVRGYTF | TGTGCCAGCTCACCGGGACAGGCGGTTCGGGGCTACACCTTC | TRBD1 | TRBJ1-2 | TRBV18 | NA
CASSLRTSGQETQYF | TGTGCCAGCAGCCTGCGGACTAGCGGGCAAGAGACCCAGTACTTC | TRBD2 | TRBJ2-5 | TRBV3-1/TRBV3-2 | NA
CASSVGTGGYTF | TGTGCCAGCAGCGTAGGAACAGGGGGCTACACCTTC | NA | TRBJ1-2 | TRBV9 | NA
CASSQGLAGAYEQYF | TGCGCCAGCAGCCAAGGACTAGCGGGGGCCTACGAGCAGTACTTC | TRBD2 | TRBJ2-7 | TRBV4-1 | NA
CASRPTGRQQPQHF | TGTGCCAGTCGGCCGACAGGGCGACAGCAGCCCCAGCATTTT | TRBD1 | TRBJ1-5 | TRBV2 | once
CASSPDRVYGYTF | TGCGCCAGCAGCCCGGACAGGGTCTATGGCTACACCTTC | TRBD1 | TRBJ1-2 | TRBV5-1 | NA
CASSQGQQFNEKLFF | TGCGCCAGCAGCCAAGGACAACAGTTTAATGAAAAACTGTTTTTT | NA | TRBJ1-4 | TRBV4-3 | NA
CASSPGQGNQPQHF | TGTGCCAGCAGCCCGGGACAGGGGAATCAGCCCCAGCATTTT | TRBD1 | TRBJ1-5 | TRBV7-2 | once
CASSIASGRRYGYTF | TGTGCCAGTAGTATAGCATCTGGACGGAGGTATGGCTACACCTTC | NA | TRBJ1-2 | TRBV19 | once
CASSLVLDRGLIQYF | TGTGCCAGCAGCTTAGTTTTAGACAGGGGGCTCATTCAGTACTTC | TRBD1 | TRBJ2-4 | TRBV7-2 | NA
CASSPRDRVNTEAFF | TGTGCCAGCAGCCCAAGGGACAGGGTGAACACTGAAGCTTTCTTT | TRBD1 | TRBJ1-1 | TRBV3-1/TRBV3-2 | NA
CASSIRSFDQPQHF | TGTGCCAGTAGTATAAGGAGTTTTGACCAGCCCCAGCATTTT | NA | TRBJ1-5 | TRBV19 | NA
CASSQDLQGSYTGELFF | TGCGCCAGCAGCCAAGATCTTCAGGGGTCATACACCGGGGAGCTGTTTTTT | NA | TRBJ2-2 | TRBV4-3 | NA
CASSFYRGGYTF | TGTGCCAGCAGCTTTTACAGGGGTGGCTACACCTTC | TRBD1 | TRBJ1-2 | TRBV5-6 | NA